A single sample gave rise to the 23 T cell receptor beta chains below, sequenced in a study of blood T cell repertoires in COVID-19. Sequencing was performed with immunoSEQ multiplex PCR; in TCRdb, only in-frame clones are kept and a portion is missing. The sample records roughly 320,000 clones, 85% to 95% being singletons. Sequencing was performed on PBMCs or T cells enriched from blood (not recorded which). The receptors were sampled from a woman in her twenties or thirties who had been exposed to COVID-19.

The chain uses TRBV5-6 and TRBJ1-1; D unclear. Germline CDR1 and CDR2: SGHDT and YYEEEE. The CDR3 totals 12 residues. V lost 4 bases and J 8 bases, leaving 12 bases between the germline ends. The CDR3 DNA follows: TGTGCCAGCAGCATTTTGGGAGAGGAAGCTTTCTTT. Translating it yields CASSILGEEAFF.

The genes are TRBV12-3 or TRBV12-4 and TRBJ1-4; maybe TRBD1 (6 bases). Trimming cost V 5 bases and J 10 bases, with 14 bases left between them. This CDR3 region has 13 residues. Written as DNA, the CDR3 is TGTGCCAGCAGTCCACAGGGAGTAGGAAAACTGTTTTTT. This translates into CASSPQGVGKLFF.

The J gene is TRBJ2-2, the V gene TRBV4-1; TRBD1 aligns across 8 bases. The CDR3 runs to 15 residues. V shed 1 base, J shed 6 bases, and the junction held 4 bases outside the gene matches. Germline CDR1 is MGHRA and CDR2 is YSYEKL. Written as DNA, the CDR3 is TGCGCCAGCAGCCAAGCCCAGGACAGGGCCGGGGAGCTGTTTTTT. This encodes CASSQAQDRAGELFF.

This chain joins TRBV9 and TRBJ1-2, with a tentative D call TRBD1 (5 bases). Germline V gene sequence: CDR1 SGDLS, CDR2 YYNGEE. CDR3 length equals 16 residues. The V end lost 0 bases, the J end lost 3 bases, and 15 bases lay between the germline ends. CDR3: CASSVEVREGDYGYTF. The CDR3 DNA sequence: TGTGCCAGCAGCGTAGAAGTCAGGGAAGGTGACTATGGCTACACCTTC.

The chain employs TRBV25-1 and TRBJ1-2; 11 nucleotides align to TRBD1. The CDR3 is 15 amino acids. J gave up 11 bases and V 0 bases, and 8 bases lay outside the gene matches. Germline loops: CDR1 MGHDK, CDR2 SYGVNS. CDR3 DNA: TGTGCCAGCAGTGAATATAAAGGGACAGGGGGGAGATACACCTTC. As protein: CASSEYKGTGGRYTF.

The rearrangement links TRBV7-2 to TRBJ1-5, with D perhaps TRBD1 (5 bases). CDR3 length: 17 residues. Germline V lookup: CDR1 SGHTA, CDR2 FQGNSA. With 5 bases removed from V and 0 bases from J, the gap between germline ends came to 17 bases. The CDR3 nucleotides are TGTGCCAGCAGCCAAGCCCGACAGTCATATAGCAATCAGCCCCAGCATTTT. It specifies CASSQARQSYSNQPQHF.

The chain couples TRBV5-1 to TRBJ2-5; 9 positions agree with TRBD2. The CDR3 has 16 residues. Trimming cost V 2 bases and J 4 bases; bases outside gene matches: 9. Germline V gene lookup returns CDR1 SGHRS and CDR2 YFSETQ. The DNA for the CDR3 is TGCGCCAGCAGCTTATACGGCGGGGGGGCAGGAGAGACCCAGTACTTC. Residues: CASSLYGGGAGETQYF.

CDR3 nucleotide sequence: TGTGCCAGCAGCCTTACGGTAGCGGGGGACAATGAGCAGTTCTTC. Amino acid sequence: CASSLTVAGDNEQFF. The V gene is TRBV7-2, the J gene TRBJ2-1, with 9 bases fitting TRBD2. CDR1 and CDR2 from the germline V gene are SGHTA and FQGNSA. Germline trimming cut 5 bases from V and 5 bases from J; bases unmatched to any gene: 7. This CDR3 spans 15 amino acids.

CDR3 amino acids: CASSHPGQGAYEQYF. The DNA for the CDR3 is TGCGCCAGCAGCCATCCGGGACAGGGGGCTTACGAGCAGTACTTC. The V call is TRBV4-1, the J call TRBJ2-7, with TRBD1 matching 12 bases. The CDR3 totals 15 residues. Germline CDR1 MGHRA, CDR2 YSYEKL. V gave up 3 bases and J gave up 4 bases; unmatched junction bases: 4.

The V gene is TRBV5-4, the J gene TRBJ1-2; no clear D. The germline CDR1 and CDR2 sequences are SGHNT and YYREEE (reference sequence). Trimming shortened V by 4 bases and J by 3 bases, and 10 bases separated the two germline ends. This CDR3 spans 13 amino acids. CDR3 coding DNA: TGTGCCAGCAGCGGTTGGGCACACTATGGCTACACCTTC. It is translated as CASSGWAHYGYTF.

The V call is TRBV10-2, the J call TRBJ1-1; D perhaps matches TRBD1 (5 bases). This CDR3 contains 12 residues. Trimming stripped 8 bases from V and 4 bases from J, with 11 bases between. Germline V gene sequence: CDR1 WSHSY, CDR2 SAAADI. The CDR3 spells CASGYGGTEAFF. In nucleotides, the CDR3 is TGCGCCAGCGGCTACGGGGGCACTGAAGCTTTCTTT.

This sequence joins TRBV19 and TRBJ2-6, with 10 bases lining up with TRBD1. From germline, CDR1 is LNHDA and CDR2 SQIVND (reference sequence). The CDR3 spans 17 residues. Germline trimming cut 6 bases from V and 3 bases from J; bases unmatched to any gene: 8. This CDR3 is CASSRRDRGDGANVLTF. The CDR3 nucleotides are TGTGCCAGTAGCCGGAGGGACAGGGGAGATGGGGCCAACGTCCTGACTTTC.

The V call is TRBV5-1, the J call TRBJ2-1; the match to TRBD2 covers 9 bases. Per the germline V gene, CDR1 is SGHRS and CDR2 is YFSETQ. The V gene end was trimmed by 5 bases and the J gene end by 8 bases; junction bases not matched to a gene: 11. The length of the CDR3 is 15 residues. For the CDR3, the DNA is TGCGCCAGCAGTTGGAGCGGGGGGCCGTCCCATGAGCAGTTCTTC. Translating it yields CASSWSGGPSHEQFF.

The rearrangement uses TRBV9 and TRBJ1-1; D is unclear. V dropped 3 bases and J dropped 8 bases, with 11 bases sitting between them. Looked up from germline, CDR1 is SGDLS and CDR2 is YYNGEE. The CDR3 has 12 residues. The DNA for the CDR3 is TGTGCCAGCAGCGGTTTGTCCAGGGAAGCTTTCTTT. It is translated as CASSGLSREAFF.

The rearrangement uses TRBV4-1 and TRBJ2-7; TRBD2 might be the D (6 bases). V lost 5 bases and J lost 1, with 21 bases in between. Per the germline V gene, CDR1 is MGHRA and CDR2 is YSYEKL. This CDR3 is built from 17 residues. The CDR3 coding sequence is TGCGCCAGCAGCTCCCAATTAACTATTGGGGGGTCCTACGAGCAGTACTTC. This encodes CASSSQLTIGGSYEQYF.

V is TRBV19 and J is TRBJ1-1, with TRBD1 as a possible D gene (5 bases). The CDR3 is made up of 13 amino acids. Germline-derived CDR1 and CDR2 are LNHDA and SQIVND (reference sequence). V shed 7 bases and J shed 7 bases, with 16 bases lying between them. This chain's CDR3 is CASKGQGYFEAFF. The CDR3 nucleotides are TGTGCCAGTAAAGGGCAGGGATATTTTGAAGCTTTCTTT.

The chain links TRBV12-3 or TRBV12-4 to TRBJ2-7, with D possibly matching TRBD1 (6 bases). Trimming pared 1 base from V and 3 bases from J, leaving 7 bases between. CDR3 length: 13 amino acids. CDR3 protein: CASSLDRVYEQYF. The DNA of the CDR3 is TGTGCCAGCAGTTTAGACAGGGTCTACGAGCAGTACTTC.

The CDR3 bases are TGTGCCAGCAGTAACGGGGATACCTATGGCTACACCTTC. Translated, it gives CASSNGDTYGYTF. The chain is built from TRBV6-5 and TRBJ1-2, with D unresolved. V lost 5 bases and J lost 4, with 11 bases in between. CDR1 is MNHEY and CDR2 is SVGAGI in the germline V gene. This CDR3 has 13 residues.

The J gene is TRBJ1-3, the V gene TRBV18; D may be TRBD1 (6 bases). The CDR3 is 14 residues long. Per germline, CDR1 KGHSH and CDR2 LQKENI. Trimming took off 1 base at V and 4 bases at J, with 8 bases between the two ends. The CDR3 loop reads CASSPQGDGNTIYF. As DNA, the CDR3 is TGTGCCAGCTCACCACAGGGGGACGGAAACACCATATATTTT.

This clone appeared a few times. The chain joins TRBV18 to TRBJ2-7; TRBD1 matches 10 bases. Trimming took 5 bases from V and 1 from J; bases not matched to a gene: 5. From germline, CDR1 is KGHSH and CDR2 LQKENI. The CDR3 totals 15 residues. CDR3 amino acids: CASSGGQGLSYEQYF. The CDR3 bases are TGTGCCAGCTCAGGGGGACAGGGGCTATCCTACGAGCAGTACTTC. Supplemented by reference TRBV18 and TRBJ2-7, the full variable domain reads NAGVMQNPRHLVRRRGQEARLRCSPMKGHSHVYWYRQLPEEGLKFMVYLQKENIIDESGMPKERFSAEFPKEGPSILRIQQVVRGDSAAYFCASSGGQGLSYEQYFGPGTRLTVT.

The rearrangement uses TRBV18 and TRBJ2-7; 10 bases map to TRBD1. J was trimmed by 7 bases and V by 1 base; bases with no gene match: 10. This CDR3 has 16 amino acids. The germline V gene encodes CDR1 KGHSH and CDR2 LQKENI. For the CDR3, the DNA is TGTGCCAGCTCACCACGTCCCGGGACAGGGGTGAGAGAGCAGTACTTC. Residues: CASSPRPGTGVREQYF. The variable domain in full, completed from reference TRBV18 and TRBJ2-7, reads NAGVMQNPRHLVRRRGQEARLRCSPMKGHSHVYWYRQLPEEGLKFMVYLQKENIIDESGMPKERFSAEFPKEGPSILRIQQVVRGDSAAYFCASSPRPGTGVREQYFGPGTRLTVT.

CDR3 region: CASSPSNFLEGTEAFF. In DNA form, the CDR3 reads TGTGCCAGCTCACCATCTAACTTTTTGGAGGGCACTGAAGCTTTCTTT. This chain links TRBV18 with TRBJ1-1; D gene ambiguous. The germline V gene encodes CDR1 KGHSH and CDR2 LQKENI. This CDR3 region has 16 residues. The V end was cut by 2 bases, the J end by 4 bases, with 17 bases between.

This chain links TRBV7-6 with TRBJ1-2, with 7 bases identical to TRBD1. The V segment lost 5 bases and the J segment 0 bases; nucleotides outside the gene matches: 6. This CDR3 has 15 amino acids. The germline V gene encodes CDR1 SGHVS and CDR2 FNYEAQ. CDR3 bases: TGTGCCAGCAGCCATCGACAGGGAACTAACTATGGCTACACCTTC. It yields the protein CASSHRQGTNYGYTF.